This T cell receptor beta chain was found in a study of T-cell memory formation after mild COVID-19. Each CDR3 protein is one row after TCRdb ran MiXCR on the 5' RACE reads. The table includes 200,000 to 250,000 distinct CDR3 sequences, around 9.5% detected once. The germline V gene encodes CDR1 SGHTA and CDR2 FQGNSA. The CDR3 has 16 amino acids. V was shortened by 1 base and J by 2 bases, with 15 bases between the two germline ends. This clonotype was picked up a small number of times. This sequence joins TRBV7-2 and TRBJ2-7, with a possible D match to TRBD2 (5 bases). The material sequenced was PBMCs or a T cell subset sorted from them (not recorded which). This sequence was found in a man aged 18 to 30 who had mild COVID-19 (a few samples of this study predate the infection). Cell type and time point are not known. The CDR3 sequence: CASSLVGSGSAYEQYF. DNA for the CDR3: TGTGCCAGCAGCTTAGTAGGTTCGGGGTCAGCCTACGAGCAGTACTTC. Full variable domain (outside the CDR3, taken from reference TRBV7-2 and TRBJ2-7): GAGVSQSPSNKVTEKGKDVELRCDPISGHTALYWYRQSLGQGLEFLIYFQGNSAPDKSGLPSDRFSAERTGGSVSTLTIQRTQQEDSAVYLCASSLVGSGSAYEQYFGPGTRLTVT.